Below are 16 T cell receptor beta chains sequenced from a single sample in a study of CD8 T cells in ankylosing spondylitis. TCRdb analysed the 5' RACE reads with MiXCR anew, one entry per CDR3 protein. The table lists 150,000 or so distinct CDR3 sequences, around 17% of them singletons, with about 8.3% in the top ten. The sequencing input was blood, either unsorted or a sorted T cell fraction (not recorded which). The receptors were gathered from a male donor with ankylosing spondylitis or in good health (not recorded which).

The sample holds many counts of this clonotype. The V and J genes are TRBV12-3 or TRBV12-4 and TRBJ2-3; a weak D match, TRBD2 (6 bases). The V gene lost 2 bases and the J gene lost 5 bases, with 11 bases spanning the gap. This CDR3 spans 14 amino acids. The DNA for the CDR3 is TGTGCCAGCAGTTTAATGGAGGGAGGAGATACGCAGTATTTT. Amino acid sequence: CASSLMEGGDTQYF.

This clonotype was seen a handful of times. The chain is built from TRBV5-1 and TRBJ1-1, with TRBD1 as a possible D gene (6 bases). V was trimmed by 1 base and J by 0 bases, leaving 7 bases between them. This CDR3 is built from 14 residues. Germline CDR1 reads SGHRS; CDR2 reads YFSETQ. CDR3 sequence reads: CASSLPGVNTEAFF. The CDR3 DNA reads TGCGCCAGCAGCTTGCCAGGGGTGAACACTGAAGCTTTCTTT.

This sequence joins TRBV12-3 or TRBV12-4 and TRBJ2-1, with D perhaps being TRBD1 or TRBD2 (5 bases each). This CDR3 region has 13 residues. The V gene lost 7 bases and the J gene lost 8 bases, with 15 bases spanning the gap. CDR3 in DNA: TGTGCCAGCACCCCCCGAGGGGAGTATGAGCAGTTCTTC. This sequence encodes CASTPRGEYEQFF.

This chain links TRBV24-1 with TRBJ2-2, with D uncertain. The germline V gene encodes CDR1 KGHDR and CDR2 SFDVKD. The V and J ends lost 7 bases and 7 bases respectively, with 9 bases between them. The CDR3 runs 12 residues. CDR3 sequence reads: CATRIYDGELFF. CDR3 nucleotide sequence: TGTGCCACCAGAATCTATGACGGGGAGCTGTTTTTT.

This clonotype was recorded a few times. The genes are TRBV3-1 and TRBJ1-1; 7 nucleotides match TRBD1. J lost 4 bases, V lost 2 bases, and 7 bases had no gene match. Germline assignment: CDR1 LGHDT and CDR2 YNNKEL (reference sequence). There are 15 residues in the CDR3. The CDR3 sequence: CASSQNRGIGTEAFF. The CDR3 nucleotides are TGTGCCAGCAGCCAAAACAGGGGAATCGGCACTGAAGCTTTCTTT.

At least ten counts were recorded for this clonotype. The chain links TRBV4-1 to TRBJ1-1, with D unresolved. CDR1 is MGHRA and CDR2 is YSYEKL in the germline V gene. V lost 2 bases, J lost 0 bases, and 10 bases lay in between. This CDR3 contains 15 residues. CDR3 region: CASSQRTAMNTEAFF. CDR3 in DNA: TGCGCCAGCAGCCAAAGGACGGCCATGAACACTGAAGCTTTCTTT.

This clonotype was picked up many times. The chain carries TRBV29-1 and TRBJ2-1; 10 bases match TRBD1. The CDR3 is made up of 16 amino acids. Germline V gene data show CDR1 as SQVTM and CDR2 as ANQGSEA. Trimming took 3 bases from V and 2 from J; bases not matched to a gene: 7. CDR3 coding DNA: TGCAGCGTTGAGAGGCCCGGACAGGGGGCCTACAATGAGCAGTTCTTC. Protein sequence: CSVERPGQGAYNEQFF.

This clonotype was counted at least ten times. The gene calls are TRBV12-3 or TRBV12-4 and TRBJ2-7; D not certain. This CDR3 is built from 13 residues. V shed 3 bases and J shed 1 base, with 7 bases lying between them. The CDR3 DNA follows: TGTGCCAGCAGTTTTACAGCTTCCTACGAGCAGTACTTC. It translates to CASSFTASYEQYF.

J is TRBJ2-1 and V is TRBV29-1, with TRBD1 as a possible D gene (7 bases). V was clipped by 7 bases and J by 6 bases, with 22 bases between them. In germline, CDR1 is SQVTM, CDR2 ANQGSEA. CDR3 length: 15 amino acids. The CDR3 region has the DNA TGCAGCGGTGCTGAACAGGGGTGGGGACTCAATGAGCAGTTCTTC. Its translation is CSGAEQGWGLNEQFF.

The chain uses TRBV20-1 and TRBJ2-1, with 14 bases aligning to TRBD2. Germline assignment: CDR1 DFQATT and CDR2 SNEGSKA (reference sequence). This CDR3 has 14 residues. V gave up 6 bases and J gave up 8 bases; unmatched junction bases: 6. CDR3: CSAGTSGRLDEQFF. As DNA, the CDR3 is TGCAGTGCGGGGACTAGCGGGAGACTTGATGAGCAGTTCTTC.

The chain links TRBV5-1 to TRBJ2-2; D possibly corresponds to TRBD2 (6 bases). Trimming stripped 3 bases from V and 7 bases from J, with 16 bases between. Per germline, CDR1 SGHRS and CDR2 YFSETQ. The CDR3 extends over 15 amino acids. Here the CDR3 DNA reads TGCGCCAGCAGCTCCCCTGCGGGGACTTTCGGGGAGCTGTTTTTT. Its translation is CASSSPAGTFGELFF.

The chain carries TRBV19 and TRBJ1-6; tentative D call: TRBD1 (5 bases). The CDR3 extends over 14 amino acids. Germline V gives CDR1 LNHDA, CDR2 SQIVND (reference sequence). Trimming removed 3 bases from V and 6 bases from J, with 9 bases in between. The CDR3 nucleotides are TGTGCCAGTAGTATTGCAGGGCGTAATTCACCCCTCCACTTT. It yields the protein CASSIAGRNSPLHF.

This clonotype was found many times. The chain joins TRBV24-1 to TRBJ2-1, with unresolved D. Per germline, CDR1 KGHDR and CDR2 SFDVKD. Trimming shortened V by 1 base and J by 7 bases, and 7 bases separated the two germline ends. This CDR3 is built from 13 residues. The CDR3 is CATSDFRGNEQFF. The CDR3 nucleotides read TGTGCCACCAGTGATTTTCGAGGTAATGAGCAGTTCTTC.

The chain is built from TRBV10-3 and TRBJ2-2; no clear D. The V end lost 5 bases, the J end lost 0 bases, and 7 bases lay between the germline ends. The length of the CDR3 is 14 residues. Germline CDR1 is ENHRY and CDR2 is SYGVKD. CDR3 bases: TGTGCCATCAGTTGGACCGCGAACACCGGGGAGCTGTTTTTT. Residues: CAISWTANTGELFF.

This clonotype has at least ten counts. The V gene is TRBV20-1, the J gene TRBJ2-3; no definite D call. The CDR3 loop spans 13 amino acids. Trimming removed 0 bases from V and 0 bases from J, with 4 bases in between. Germline-derived CDR1 and CDR2 are DFQATT and SNEGSKA (reference sequence). CDR3 sequence reads: CSARESSTDTQYF. The DNA of the CDR3 is TGCAGTGCTAGAGAGTCGAGCACAGATACGCAGTATTTT.

V gene TRBV7-9 combines with J gene TRBJ2-1; D perhaps matches TRBD2 (6 bases). CDR3 length: 16 residues. Germline lookup yields CDR1 SEHNR and CDR2 FQNEAQ (reference sequence). Deletions cut 5 bases from V and 6 bases from J, with 20 bases between. CDR3 sequence reads: CASSRLPGEDRNEQFF. CDR3 coding DNA: TGTGCCAGCAGCAGGTTACCGGGGGAGGACCGCAATGAGCAGTTCTTC.